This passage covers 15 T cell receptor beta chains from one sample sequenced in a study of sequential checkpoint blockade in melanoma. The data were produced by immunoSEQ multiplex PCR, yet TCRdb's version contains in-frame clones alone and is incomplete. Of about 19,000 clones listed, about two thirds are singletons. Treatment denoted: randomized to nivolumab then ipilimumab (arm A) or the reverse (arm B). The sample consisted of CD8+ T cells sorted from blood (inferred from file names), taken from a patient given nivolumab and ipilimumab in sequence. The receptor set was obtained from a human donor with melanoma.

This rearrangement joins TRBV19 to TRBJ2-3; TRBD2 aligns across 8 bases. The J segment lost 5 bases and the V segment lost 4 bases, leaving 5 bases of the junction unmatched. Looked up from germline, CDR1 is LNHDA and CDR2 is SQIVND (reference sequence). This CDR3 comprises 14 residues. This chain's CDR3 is CASSNGRARDTQYF. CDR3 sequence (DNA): TGTGCCAGTAGTAACGGGAGGGCGAGAGATACGCAGTATTTT.

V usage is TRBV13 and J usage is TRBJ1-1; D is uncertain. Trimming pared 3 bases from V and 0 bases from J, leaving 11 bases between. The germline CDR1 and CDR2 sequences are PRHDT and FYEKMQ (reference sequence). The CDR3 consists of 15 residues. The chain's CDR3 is CASSFASPLNTEAFF. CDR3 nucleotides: TGTGCCAGCAGCTTTGCCAGTCCGCTGAACACTGAAGCTTTCTTT.

The CDR3 spells CASRRKTGENTEAFF. Here the CDR3 DNA reads TGTGCCAGCCGCCGGAAGACAGGAGAGAACACTGAAGCTTTCTTT. This rearrangement joins TRBV7-2 to TRBJ1-1; a possible D gene is TRBD1 (6 bases). The germline V and J ends were trimmed by 8 bases and 1 base, with 17 bases remaining between them. Per germline, CDR1 SGHTA and CDR2 FQGNSA. CDR3 size: 15 residues.

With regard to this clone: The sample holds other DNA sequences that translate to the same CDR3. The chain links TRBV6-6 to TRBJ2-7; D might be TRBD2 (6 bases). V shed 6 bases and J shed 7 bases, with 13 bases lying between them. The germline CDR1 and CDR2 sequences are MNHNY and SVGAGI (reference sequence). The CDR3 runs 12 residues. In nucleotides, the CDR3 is TGTGCCAGCAGATTGACGGGGGTAGAGCAGTACTTC. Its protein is CASRLTGVEQYF.

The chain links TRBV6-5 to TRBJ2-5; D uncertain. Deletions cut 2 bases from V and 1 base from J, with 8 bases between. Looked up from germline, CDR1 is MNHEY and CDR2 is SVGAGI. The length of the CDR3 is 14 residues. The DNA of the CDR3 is TGTGCCAGCAGTTACACGGCGGTCCAAGAGACCCAGTACTTC. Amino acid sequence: CASSYTAVQETQYF.

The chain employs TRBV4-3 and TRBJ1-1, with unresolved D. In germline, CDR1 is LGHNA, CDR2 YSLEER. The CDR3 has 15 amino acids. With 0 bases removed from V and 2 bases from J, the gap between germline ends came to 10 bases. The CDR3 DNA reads TGCGCCAGCAGCCAAGACAGACATTATAACACTGAAGCTTTCTTT. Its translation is CASSQDRHYNTEAFF.

CDR3 loop: CASSDSGPLGGYTF. As DNA, the CDR3 is TGTGCCAGCAGCGACTCAGGCCCGTTGGGTGGCTACACCTTC. The gene calls are TRBV9 and TRBJ1-2; D is undetermined. Trimming stripped 3 bases from V and 7 bases from J, with 16 bases between. The length of the CDR3 is 14 residues. Germline CDR1 is SGDLS and CDR2 is YYNGEE.

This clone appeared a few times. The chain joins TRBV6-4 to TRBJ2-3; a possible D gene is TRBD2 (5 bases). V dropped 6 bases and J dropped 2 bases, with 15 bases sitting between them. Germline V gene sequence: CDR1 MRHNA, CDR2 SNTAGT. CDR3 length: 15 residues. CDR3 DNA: TGTGCCAGCAGCCCTGGGGAGCAGCACACAGATACGCAGTATTTT. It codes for CASSPGEQHTDTQYF.

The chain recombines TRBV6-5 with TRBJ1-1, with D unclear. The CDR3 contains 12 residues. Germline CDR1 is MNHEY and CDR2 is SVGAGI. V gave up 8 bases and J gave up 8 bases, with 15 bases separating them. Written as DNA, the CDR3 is TGTGCCAGCGAATTACCCCCAGTAGAAGCTTTCTTT. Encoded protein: CASELPPVEAFF.

DNA of the CDR3: TGCAGCTTCAGGGAGGGCCCCTACGAGCAGTACTTC. Its protein is CSFREGPYEQYF. J is TRBJ2-7 and V is TRBV29-1, with 7 nucleotides matching TRBD2. CDR3 length: 12 amino acids. Germline assignment: CDR1 SQVTM and CDR2 ANQGSEA. V dropped 8 bases and J dropped 2; count of bases not matched to a gene: 6.

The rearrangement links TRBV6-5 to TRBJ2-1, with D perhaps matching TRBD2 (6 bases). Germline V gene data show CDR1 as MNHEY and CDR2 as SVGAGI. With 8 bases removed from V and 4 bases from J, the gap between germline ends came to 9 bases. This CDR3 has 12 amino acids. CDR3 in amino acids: CASGRSYNEQFF. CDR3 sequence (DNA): TGTGCCAGCGGGAGGTCATACAATGAGCAGTTCTTC.

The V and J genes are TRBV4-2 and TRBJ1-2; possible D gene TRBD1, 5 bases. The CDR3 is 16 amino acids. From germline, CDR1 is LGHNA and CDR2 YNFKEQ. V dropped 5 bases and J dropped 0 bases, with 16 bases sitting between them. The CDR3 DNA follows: TGTGCCAGCAGCTTGCAGCAGGGCCAACCTAACTATGGCTACACCTTC. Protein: CASSLQQGQPNYGYTF.

The CDR3 DNA reads TGTGCCATCAGTAGGATTGACGGGGGGACTAGCGGGAAGTACGAGCAGTACTTC. Translating it yields CAISRIDGGTSGKYEQYF. This chain joins TRBV10-3 and TRBJ2-7, with TRBD2 matching over 13 bases. CDR1 and CDR2 (germline): ENHRY, SYGVKD. V lost 5 bases, J lost 4 bases, and 14 bases stayed unmatched. The CDR3 spans 18 residues.

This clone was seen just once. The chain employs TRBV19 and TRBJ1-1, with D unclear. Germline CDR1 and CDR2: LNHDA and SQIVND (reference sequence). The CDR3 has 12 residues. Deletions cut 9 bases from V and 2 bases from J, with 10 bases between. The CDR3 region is CASRYSNTEAFF. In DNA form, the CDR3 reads TGTGCCAGCAGATATTCTAACACTGAAGCTTTCTTT.

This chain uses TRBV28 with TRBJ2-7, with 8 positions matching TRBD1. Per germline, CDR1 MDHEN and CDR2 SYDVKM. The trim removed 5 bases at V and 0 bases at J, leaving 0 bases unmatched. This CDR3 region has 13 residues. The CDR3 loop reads CASSQGASYEQYF. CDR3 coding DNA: TGTGCCAGCAGTCAGGGGGCCTCCTACGAGCAGTACTTC. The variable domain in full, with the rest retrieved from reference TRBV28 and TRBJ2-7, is DVKVTQSSRYLVKRTGEKVFLECVQDMDHENMFWYRQDPGLGLRLIYFSYDVKMKEKGDIPEGYSVSREKKERFSLILESASTNQTSMYLCASSQGASYEQYFGPGTRLTVT.